This TCR beta chain is drawn from a study of blood T cell repertoires in COVID-19. Looking at the study overall: PBMCs, B-cell-depleted T cells, or T cells provided the cDNA or gDNA that made up the material.

The CDR3 runs to 17 residues. The germline CDR1 and CDR2 sequences are LNHDA and SQIVND (reference sequence). V lost 5 bases and J lost 7, with 21 bases in between. Study processing details: Researchers report that nucleated cell counts were estimated from reference gene primer amplification. The data were produced by immunoSEQ multiplex PCR, yet TCRdb's version contains in-frame clones alone and is incomplete. The V and J calls and clone size were taken over from that table, and D and trimming were inferred from the DNA. Of roughly 110,000 clones listed, about 79% are singletons. This sequence originates from a man older than 75 with COVID-19, enrolled during active disease. The source material was peripheral blood. This chain links TRBV19 with TRBJ1-6; D might be TRBD1 (6 bases). CDR3 DNA: TGTGCCAGTAGTTCCCGTCGGGGGGCGAGAGGAAATTCACCCCTCCACTTT. Translation: CASSSRRGARGNSPLHF.